The 17 T cell receptor beta chains below all came from one sample that was sequenced in a study of OX40 agonist ivuxolimab in advanced cancers. Produced via immunoSEQ multiplex PCR; TCRdb's table is partial and in-frame only. Of about 53,000 clones listed, approximately 91% are singletons. This specimen consisted of CD4+ or CD8+ T cells sorted from blood, obtained in a trial of the OX40 agonist ivuxolimab. Receptors originate from an adult with an advanced solid tumor such as melanoma, head and neck, liver or kidney cancer.

The gene calls are TRBV28 and TRBJ1-4; D perhaps matches TRBD1 (5 bases). Between the trimmed V and J ends, which lost 4 bases and 0 bases, there was a span of 18 bases. This CDR3 region has 18 residues. Germline loops: CDR1 MDHEN, CDR2 SYDVKM. The CDR3 DNA is TGTGCCAGCAGTTACCCCAGGGAGGAGCAAGCAACTAATGAAAAACTGTTTTTT. Its translation is CASSYPREEQATNEKLFF.

V usage is TRBV4-1 and J usage is TRBJ2-1; TRBD1 is a possible D gene (7 bases). Trimming left V 1 base short and J 7 bases short, with 14 bases between. CDR1 and CDR2 (germline): MGHRA, YSYEKL. The CDR3 runs to 15 residues. Here the CDR3 DNA reads TGCGCCAGCAGCCAAGGGCGGGACAGACCTAATGAGCAGTTCTTC. Protein: CASSQGRDRPNEQFF.

The chain uses TRBV5-4 and TRBJ2-3; unclear D gene. This CDR3 has 14 amino acids. Germline V gene data show CDR1 as SGHNT and CDR2 as YYREEE (reference sequence). Trimming stripped 1 base from V and 2 bases from J, with 8 bases between. DNA for the CDR3: TGTGCCAGCAGCTTGCCTCTCGTCACAGATACGCAGTATTTT. It specifies CASSLPLVTDTQYF.

The rearrangement uses TRBV5-1 and TRBJ1-2; TRBD1 matches 7 bases. This CDR3 contains 12 residues. CDR1 and CDR2 (germline): SGHRS, YFSETQ. After removal of 2 bases from V and 8 bases from J, the junction contained 3 bases not matched to a gene. In DNA, the CDR3 is TGCGCCAGCAGCTTCGGACAGGCGGGCTACACCTTC. This sequence encodes CASSFGQAGYTF.

This chain joins TRBV7-2 and TRBJ2-7; D remains unclear. The CDR3 has 13 residues. Trimming took off 5 bases at V and 5 bases at J, with 13 bases between the two ends. Per the germline V gene, CDR1 is SGHTA and CDR2 is FQGNSA. Here the CDR3 DNA reads TGTGCCAGCAGCCTCGGTTCAGGTGACGAGCAGTACTTC. Its protein is CASSLGSGDEQYF.

The chain couples TRBV7-2 to TRBJ1-6; no reliable D call. Trimming took 5 bases from V and 8 from J, leaving 7 bases between them. In germline, CDR1 is SGHTA, CDR2 FQGNSA. The CDR3 spans 12 residues. CDR3 DNA sequence: TGTGCCAGCAGCCGGCCCTATTCACCCCTCCACTTT. This encodes CASSRPYSPLHF.

This chain connects TRBV30 to TRBJ2-7; 7 positions agree with TRBD1. The CDR3 length is 14 residues. Germline V gives CDR1 GTSNPN, CDR2 SVGIG (reference sequence). V lost 2 bases, J lost 3 bases, and 7 bases stayed unmatched. This chain's CDR3 is CAWSPPGQNYEQYF. The CDR3 nucleotides read TGTGCCTGGAGTCCACCGGGACAGAACTACGAGCAGTACTTC. Filled out from reference TRBV30 and TRBJ2-7, the complete variable domain reads SQTIHQWPATLVQPVGSPLSLECTVEGTSNPNLYWYRQAAGRGLQLLFYSVGIGQISSEVPQNLSASRPQDRQFILSSKKLLLSDSGFYLCAWSPPGQNYEQYFGPGTRLTVT.

The chain recombines TRBV27 with TRBJ1-6, with D possibly TRBD1 on 6 matching bases. CDR3 length equals 16 residues. Germline V lookup: CDR1 MNHEY, CDR2 SMNVEV (reference sequence). The V gene lost 2 bases and the J gene lost 9 bases, with 17 bases spanning the gap. The CDR3 is CASSLRAGAAGSPLHF. The CDR3 DNA reads TGTGCCAGCAGTTTACGAGCGGGGGCGGCTGGTTCACCCCTCCACTTT.

V and J are TRBV7-9 and TRBJ2-7; D unclear. Trimming removed 1 base from V and 1 base from J, with 8 bases in between. Germline CDR1 is SEHNR and CDR2 is FQNEAQ (reference sequence). The CDR3 runs 14 residues. This chain's CDR3 is CASSLVGQSYEQYV. As DNA, the CDR3 is TGTGCCAGCAGCTTAGTTGGTCAGTCCTACGAGCAGTACGTC.

The CDR3 DNA follows: TGTGCCAGCAGCCCTTGGGGACAGGGCATTCAGCCCCAGCATTTT. It specifies CASSPWGQGIQPQHF. This rearrangement joins TRBV28 to TRBJ1-5; 9 bases map to TRBD1. Unmatched junction bases numbered 9, after V lost 6 bases and J lost 6 bases. The germline V gene has CDR1 MDHEN and CDR2 SYDVKM. This CDR3 is 15 amino acids long. Looking up the rest from reference TRBV28 and TRBJ1-5 gives the full variable domain: DVKVTQSSRYLVKRTGEKVFLECVQDMDHENMFWYRQDPGLGLRLIYFSYDVKMKEKGDIPEGYSVSREKKERFSLILESASTNQTSMYLCASSPWGQGIQPQHFGDGTRLSIL.

The chain employs TRBV5-8 and TRBJ1-5; D is ambiguous. The V end lost 2 bases, the J end lost 2 bases, and 11 bases lay between the germline ends. The CDR3 has 15 amino acids. Looked up from germline, CDR1 is SGHTS and CDR2 is YDEGEE. Here the CDR3 DNA reads TGTGCCAGCAGCTTCGGACCCGTGGGCAATCAGCCCCAGCATTTT. It encodes CASSFGPVGNQPQHF.

The chain recombines TRBV5-1 with TRBJ1-2; D is undetermined. This CDR3 is 14 amino acids long. Germline V lookup: CDR1 SGHRS, CDR2 YFSETQ. V was clipped by 1 base and J by 1 base, with 8 bases between them. CDR3 protein: CASSLPAVNYGYTF. CDR3 sequence (DNA): TGCGCCAGCAGCTTGCCTGCTGTTAACTATGGCTACACCTTC. The whole variable domain, remainder taken from reference TRBV5-1 and TRBJ1-2, is KAGVTQTPRYLIKTRGQQVTLSCSPISGHRSVSWYQQTPGQGLQFLFEYFSETQRNKGNFPGRFSGRQFSNSRSEMNVSTLELGDSALYLCASSLPAVNYGYTFGSGTRLTVV.

The chain carries TRBV10-1 and TRBJ1-2, with D possibly being TRBD1 (6 bases). Germline V gene data show CDR1 as WNHNN and CDR2 as SYGVQD (reference sequence). The CDR3 is 14 amino acids. Trimming left V 3 bases short and J 0 bases short, with 8 bases between. The CDR3, as DNA: TGCGCCAGCAGTGACAGGGGCCCTAACTATGGCTACACCTTC. Encoded protein: CASSDRGPNYGYTF.

V is TRBV6-5 and J is TRBJ2-5; possibly TRBD2 for D (6 bases). The CDR3 has 15 amino acids. Germline CDR1 MNHEY, CDR2 SVGAGI. The V and J ends lost 2 bases and 0 bases respectively, with 10 bases between them. CDR3 residues: CASSYSGGNQETQYF. The CDR3 coding sequence is TGTGCCAGCAGTTACAGTGGGGGGAACCAAGAGACCCAGTACTTC.

This clone appeared a single time. The same CDR3 is also encoded by other DNA sequences in this sample. J is TRBJ2-2 and V is TRBV27, with 9 bases matching TRBD2. The CDR3 is 15 residues long. CDR1 MNHEY and CDR2 SMNVEV come from the germline V gene (reference sequence). Trimming removed 1 base from V and 5 bases from J; junction bases left unmatched: 2. The CDR3 here is CASSLLAGGTGELFF. DNA of the CDR3: TGTGCCAGCAGTTTATTGGCGGGGGGGACCGGGGAGCTGTTTTTT.

In its sample, this clone was seen a few times. The chain couples TRBV18 to TRBJ2-6, with D perhaps being TRBD1 or TRBD2 (5 bases each). The germline V gene has CDR1 KGHSH and CDR2 LQKENI. V lost 4 bases and J 1 base, leaving 14 bases between the germline ends. The CDR3 has 17 residues. CDR3 in DNA: TGTGCCAGCTCACTCCAGGGTTGGAGGTCTGGGGCCAACGTCCTGACTTTC. Amino acids: CASSLQGWRSGANVLTF.

The chain recombines TRBV11-2 with TRBJ2-7, with 7 bases fitting TRBD1. Germline CDR1 is SGHAT and CDR2 is FQNNGV. The CDR3 is 14 amino acids. Trimming removed 5 bases from V and 5 bases from J; junction bases left unmatched: 9. CDR3 DNA: TGTGCCAGCAGCCACCGGGACAGTCTAGACGAGCAGTACTTC. Its protein is CASSHRDSLDEQYF.